These 25 T cell receptor beta chains were all obtained from the same sample, sequenced in a study of cytomegalovirus exposure and HLA in healthy donors (dated by TCRdb to 2015 to 2018). Receptors were amplified or captured by the immunoSEQ multiplex PCR assay. For the multiplex PCR, a mixture combining 60 forward primers for TCR Vbeta segments and 13 reverse primers for TCR Jbeta segments was used. Drawn from immuneACCESS, this table holds only the in-frame rearrangements with V and J called that TCRdb kept. Clones are partly lost; checked studies trace under half to an unresolved V gene and leave the rest unexplained. The sample yields approximately 150,000 clones; around 80% were counted once. The biggest ten clones account for about 3.4% of the sample. Material: PBMCs. These receptors came from a man younger than 35 in good health and CMV-seropositive.

V is TRBV7-9 and J is TRBJ2-3; D gene ambiguous. V shed 5 bases and J shed 2 bases, with 5 bases lying between them. The CDR3 length is 12 residues. The germline V gene encodes CDR1 SEHNR and CDR2 FQNEAQ (reference sequence). In nucleotides, the CDR3 is TGTGCCAGCAGCCTCTTCACAGATACGCAGTATTTT. Translating it yields CASSLFTDTQYF.

The chain joins TRBV7-3 to TRBJ1-2, with a possible D match to TRBD1 (6 bases). The germline V and J ends were trimmed by 5 bases and 4 bases, with 17 bases remaining between them. The CDR3 sequence is 15 residues long. Germline V gene data show CDR1 as SGHTA and CDR2 as FQGTGA. CDR3 DNA sequence: TGTGCCAGCAGCCCTATGGGGGGGCTGAGCTATGGCTACACCTTC. Translation gives CASSPMGGLSYGYTF. The full variable domain, its missing parts supplied by reference TRBV7-3 and TRBJ1-2, is GAGVSQTPSNKVTEKGKYVELRCDPISGHTALYWYRQSLGQGPEFLIYFQGTGAADDSGLPNDRFFAVRPEGSVSTLKIQRTERGDSAVYLCASSPMGGLSYGYTFGSGTRLTVV.

V gene TRBV6-6 combines with J gene TRBJ2-3; 8 positions match TRBD2. Trimming removed 2 bases from V and 6 bases from J; junction bases left unmatched: 10. Germline CDR1 and CDR2: MNHNY and SVGAGI (reference sequence). This CDR3 contains 16 residues. This CDR3 reads CASSYGSGKGRDTQYF. The CDR3 DNA reads TGTGCCAGCAGTTACGGTAGCGGGAAGGGTAGGGATACGCAGTATTTT.

J is TRBJ1-1 and V is TRBV6-1; TRBD1 aligns across 9 bases. Germline V CDR1 and CDR2: MNHNS, SASEGT. The CDR3 length is 12 residues. Losses at the gene ends were 6 bases for V and 7 bases for J; bases not matched to a gene: 3. This CDR3 is CASSGGQGEAFF. The CDR3 DNA reads as TGTGCCAGCAGCGGGGGACAGGGTGAAGCTTTCTTT.

The chain combines TRBV9 with TRBJ1-6; 9 bases are a match to TRBD1. Germline CDR1 is SGDLS and CDR2 is YYNGEE. The V and J ends lost 3 bases and 6 bases, in that order; junction bases with no gene match: 7. The length of the CDR3 is 16 residues. For the CDR3, the DNA is TGTGCCAGCAGCGCCCGGACAGGGGCGAGTAATTCACCCCTCCACTTT. This gives the protein CASSARTGASNSPLHF.

In this sample, this clone turned up once. The CDR3 DNA is TGTGCCAGCAGTTTAACGGCCCTAGAACTCCTGCAGCAGTACTTC. As protein: CASSLTALELLQQYF. The chain combines TRBV27 with TRBJ2-7; the D is unclear. Trimming took off 2 bases at V and 8 bases at J, with 19 bases between the two ends. Germline CDR1 is MNHEY and CDR2 is SMNVEV (reference sequence). The CDR3 is 15 residues long.

The table lists this clone with a count of one. The chain uses TRBV25-1 and TRBJ2-7; weak D call: TRBD2 (6 bases). V was clipped by 5 bases and J by 5 bases, with 16 bases between them. CDR3 length: 14 residues. Germline lookup yields CDR1 MGHDK and CDR2 SYGVNS. This CDR3 reads CASSLPGLPNEQYF. As DNA, the CDR3 is TGTGCCAGCAGTTTACCGGGACTCCCTAACGAGCAGTACTTC.

This clone was detected a few times. This sequence joins TRBV19 and TRBJ2-7, with D perhaps TRBD2 (5 bases). V was clipped by 8 bases and J by 1 base, with 12 bases between them. This CDR3 region has 13 residues. Germline V gives CDR1 LNHDA, CDR2 SQIVND (reference sequence). The CDR3: CASGYRGSYEQYF. The CDR3 nucleotides are TGTGCCAGTGGCTACCGGGGTTCCTACGAGCAGTACTTC.

Comment on this clone: The junction shows a germline mismatch at one end, possibly a read error. The chain has TRBV7-2 and TRBJ2-7; weak D call: TRBD1 (5 bases). The CDR3 has 15 amino acids. Germline CDR1 SGHTA, CDR2 FQGNSA. CDR3 nucleotide sequence: TGTGCCAGCAGCTTAGAGGGGCTGAGCTCCTACGAGCGGTACTTC. Translating it yields CASSLEGLSSYERYF. The full variable domain, in which reference TRBV7-2 and TRBJ2-7 provide the parts outside the CDR3, is GAGVSQSPSNKVTEKGKDVELRCDPISGHTALYWYRQSLGQGLEFLIYFQGNSAPDKSGLPSDRFSAERTGGSVSTLTIQRTQQEDSAVYLCASSLEGLSSYERYFGPGTRLTVT.

The V call is TRBV6-1, the J call TRBJ2-6; 10 bases are shared with TRBD1. The CDR3 contains 19 residues. The germline V gene has CDR1 MNHNS and CDR2 SASEGT. The ends lost 2 bases at V and 4 bases at J; junction bases unmatched: 11. CDR3 DNA sequence: TGTGCCAGCAGTGAACGGGTAGGCGGGACAGGGGTCGGGGCCAACGTCCTGACTTTC. Translated, it gives CASSERVGGTGVGANVLTF.

DNA of the CDR3: TGTGCCAGCAGTTTGGATCCGAGGACTAATGAAAAACTGTTTTTT. Translation: CASSLDPRTNEKLFF. The gene calls are TRBV28 and TRBJ1-4; D gene unclear. This CDR3 comprises 15 residues. Between the trimmed V and J ends, which lost 3 bases and 2 bases, there was a span of 10 bases. Germline CDR1 reads MDHEN; CDR2 reads SYDVKM.

The chain couples TRBV7-8 to TRBJ2-7; 11 nucleotides match TRBD2. Trimming at V came to 5 bases and at J to 0 bases, leaving 3 bases not matched to a gene. This CDR3 has 15 residues. Per germline, CDR1 SGHVS and CDR2 FQNEAQ. The CDR3 sequence is CASSPTSGSSYEQYF. CDR3 sequence (DNA): TGTGCCAGCAGCCCCACTAGCGGGAGCTCCTACGAGCAGTACTTC.

The chain has TRBV7-9 and TRBJ1-5; unclear D gene. Trimming removed 5 bases from V and 0 bases from J, with 11 bases in between. Germline V CDR1 and CDR2: SEHNR, FQNEAQ (reference sequence). The CDR3 runs to 15 residues. CDR3 loop: CASSPSGYSNQPQHF. DNA for the CDR3: TGTGCCAGCAGCCCAAGCGGCTATAGCAATCAGCCCCAGCATTTT.

V is TRBV5-1 and J is TRBJ2-2, with 9 bases matching TRBD1. Germline CDR1 is SGHRS and CDR2 is YFSETQ. The CDR3 loop spans 15 amino acids. J gave up 3 bases and V 6 bases, and 6 bases lay outside the gene matches. CDR3 sequence reads: CASTWGDRDTGELFF. The CDR3 DNA is TGCGCCAGCACCTGGGGGGACAGGGACACCGGGGAGCTGTTTTTT.

The chain combines TRBV6-5 with TRBJ1-4; D remains unclear. Germline CDR1 and CDR2: MNHEY and SVGAGI. V lost 2 bases and J 7 bases, leaving 17 bases between the germline ends. This CDR3 has 16 amino acids. CDR3: CASSYLSGTVGEKLFF. In DNA, the CDR3 is TGTGCCAGCAGTTACCTCTCGGGAACTGTGGGTGAAAAACTGTTTTTT.

This chain links TRBV4-2 with TRBJ2-7, with 12 bases fitting TRBD2. Germline assignment: CDR1 LGHNA and CDR2 YNFKEQ. The V segment lost 1 base and the J segment 3 bases; nucleotides outside the gene matches: 1. The CDR3 totals 15 residues. The CDR3 sequence: CASSQGLAGDYEQYF. The CDR3 coding sequence is TGTGCCAGCAGCCAAGGACTAGCGGGAGACTACGAGCAGTACTTC.

The chain uses TRBV25-1 and TRBJ2-1, with 11 bases lining up with TRBD2. Germline CDR1 is MGHDK and CDR2 is SYGVNS. The CDR3 sequence is 16 residues long. The ends lost 3 bases at V and 8 bases at J; junction bases unmatched: 9. DNA of the CDR3: TGTGCCAGCAGTGATTCGACCGGGACTAGCGGCGATGAGCAGTTCTTC. This gives the protein CASSDSTGTSGDEQFF.

J is TRBJ2-3 and V is TRBV7-6; D is unresolved. Germline lookup yields CDR1 SGHVS and CDR2 FNYEAQ. This CDR3 is 14 amino acids long. V lost 5 bases and J lost 4, with 13 bases in between. The CDR3 DNA reads TGTGCCAGCAGCCCGTCCTATGGAGCAGATACGCAGTATTTT. It translates to CASSPSYGADTQYF.

The V and J genes are TRBV19 and TRBJ1-3; unclear D gene. The CDR3 has 13 residues. The germline CDR1 and CDR2 sequences are LNHDA and SQIVND (reference sequence). Trimming shortened V by 6 bases and J by 0 bases, and 6 bases separated the two germline ends. For the CDR3, the DNA is TGTGCCAGTAGAGTCAGCTCTGGAAACACCATATATTTT. Encoded protein: CASRVSSGNTIYF. The variable domain in full, completed from reference TRBV19 and TRBJ1-3, reads DGGITQSPKYLFRKEGQNVTLSCEQNLNHDAMYWYRQDPGQGLRLIYYSQIVNDFQKGDIAEGYSVSREKKESFPLTVTSAQKNPTAFYLCASRVSSGNTIYFGEGSWLTVV.

The V and J genes are TRBV2 and TRBJ1-2; the D gene is possibly TRBD1 (5 bases). V was cut by 6 bases and J by 5 bases, with 7 bases left in between. Per the germline V gene, CDR1 is SNHLY and CDR2 is FYNNEI. The CDR3 has 11 amino acids. The CDR3 loop is CASSAGYGYTF. The CDR3 nucleotides read TGTGCCAGCAGCGCAGGGTATGGCTACACCTTC.

The chain uses TRBV7-9 and TRBJ2-3; TRBD2 matches 8 bases. CDR1 is SEHNR and CDR2 is FQNEAQ in the germline V gene (reference sequence). Losses at the gene ends were 4 bases for V and 1 base for J; bases not matched to a gene: 4. The CDR3 runs 15 residues. CDR3 in amino acids: CASSSGLDRTDTQYF. The CDR3 coding sequence is TGTGCCAGCAGCTCGGGACTAGACCGCACAGATACGCAGTATTTT.

The chain recombines TRBV28 with TRBJ1-2; a weak D match, TRBD1 (6 bases). The CDR3 runs to 15 residues. CDR1 is MDHEN and CDR2 is SYDVKM in the germline V gene. The V end lost 6 bases, the J end lost 8 bases, and 22 bases lay between the germline ends. The CDR3 loop is CASRHTGTSDGGYTF. The CDR3 DNA is TGTGCCAGCAGGCATACCGGGACATCAGACGGCGGCTACACCTTC.

This sequence joins TRBV5-6 and TRBJ2-1; TRBD1 agrees at 7 bases. Germline V gives CDR1 SGHDT, CDR2 YYEEEE. The CDR3 is 17 residues long. The V segment lost 0 bases and the J segment 5 bases; nucleotides outside the gene matches: 11. The DNA of the CDR3 is TGTGCCAGCAGCTTGGTAGGGGGCACAGGTCCCCACAATGAGCAGTTCTTC. It yields the protein CASSLVGGTGPHNEQFF.

The V gene is TRBV28, the J gene TRBJ2-1, with 8 bases fitting TRBD1. V lost 1 base and J lost 5; bases outside the gene matches: 1. CDR1 is MDHEN and CDR2 is SYDVKM in the germline V gene. There are 14 residues in the CDR3. The CDR3 is CASSLSTGDNEQFF. The DNA of the CDR3 is TGTGCCAGCAGTTTATCGACAGGGGACAATGAGCAGTTCTTC.

The gene calls are TRBV10-3 and TRBJ2-6; 7 nucleotides line up with TRBD2. Per the germline V gene, CDR1 is ENHRY and CDR2 is SYGVKD. Losses at the gene ends were 10 bases for V and 1 base for J; bases not matched to a gene: 10. This CDR3 contains 16 residues. The CDR3 is CASVAGGASGANVLTF. DNA for the CDR3: TGTGCCAGCGTAGCGGGTGGGGCGTCTGGGGCCAACGTCCTGACTTTC.